The 17 T cell receptor beta chains presented below share a single source sample, sequenced in a study of blood T cell repertoires in COVID-19. Produced via immunoSEQ multiplex PCR; TCRdb's table is partial and in-frame only. The data show some 57,000 clones, 80% to 95% seen once. Material: peripheral blood. These receptors were obtained from a man aged 50-60 years with active COVID-19.

This rearrangement joins TRBV19 to TRBJ1-6; TRBD1 is a possible D gene (5 bases). The CDR3 contains 14 residues. Germline values: CDR1 LNHDA, CDR2 SQIVND (reference sequence). Trimming removed 10 bases at V and 6 bases at J, with 16 bases between. The chain's CDR3 is CATGPGQGNSPLHF. In DNA, the CDR3 is TGTGCCACCGGACCGGGCCAGGGTAATTCACCCCTCCACTTT.

The rearrangement links TRBV7-6 to TRBJ1-1; tentatively, D is TRBD1 (5 bases). Per germline, CDR1 SGHVS and CDR2 FNYEAQ. The CDR3 contains 17 residues. The V and J ends lost 3 bases and 0 bases respectively, with 17 bases between them. This CDR3 is CASSLFGGGVMNTEAFF. The DNA of the CDR3 is TGTGCCAGCAGCTTGTTCGGGGGAGGGGTTATGAACACTGAAGCTTTCTTT.

This clone was observed once. The rearrangement links TRBV6-5 to TRBJ2-3; the D gene is possibly TRBD1 (6 bases). Germline V CDR1 and CDR2: MNHEY, SVGAGI. The ends were cut back, 7 bases at V and 5 bases at J, with 16 bases in the middle. This CDR3 region has 14 residues. The CDR3 loop is CASTRAPRGDTQYF. For the CDR3, the DNA is TGTGCCAGCACCCGTGCCCCCAGGGGAGATACGCAGTATTTT.

This rearrangement joins TRBV6-5 to TRBJ2-7, with D possibly being TRBD2 (5 bases). Germline V gene lookup returns CDR1 MNHEY and CDR2 SVGAGI. Trimming pared 6 bases from V and 6 bases from J, leaving 18 bases between. CDR3 size: 14 residues. The CDR3 is CASRPDPIAGEQYF. As DNA, the CDR3 is TGTGCCAGCAGGCCCGACCCCATTGCGGGCGAGCAGTACTTC.

This rearrangement joins TRBV28 to TRBJ1-2, with D possibly being TRBD1 (5 bases). The germline V gene encodes CDR1 MDHEN and CDR2 SYDVKM. This CDR3 is 19 amino acids long. V lost 1 base and J lost 4, with 25 bases in between. The CDR3 loop reads CASSLYAGRGTTPSYGYTF. The CDR3 DNA sequence: TGTGCCAGCAGTTTATATGCAGGTAGGGGTACCACCCCTAGCTATGGCTACACCTTC.

The sample holds one count of this clone. The genes are TRBV6-5 and TRBJ2-7, with 9 nucleotides matching TRBD1. The CDR3 spans 14 residues. V was pared by 8 bases and J by 5 bases, with 10 bases of the junction left unmatched. CDR1 and CDR2 (germline): MNHEY, SVGAGI. The CDR3: CASSPGGQGHEQYF. The CDR3 DNA sequence: TGTGCCAGCTCTCCAGGGGGACAGGGTCACGAGCAGTACTTC.

This clone was counted once. V gene TRBV24-1 combines with J gene TRBJ2-2; TRBD2 agrees at 11 bases. Germline V gives CDR1 KGHDR, CDR2 SFDVKD. With V trimmed by 6 bases and J by 6 bases, 8 bases remained unmatched. The CDR3 length is 16 residues. The CDR3 sequence: CATSLLAGERAGELFF. CDR3 DNA sequence: TGTGCCACCAGTTTACTAGCGGGAGAGAGGGCCGGGGAGCTGTTTTTT.

The chain links TRBV6-5 to TRBJ1-2; D possibly corresponds to TRBD1 (5 bases). Looked up from germline, CDR1 is MNHEY and CDR2 is SVGAGI. V was shortened by 6 bases and J by 3 bases, with 11 bases between the two germline ends. CDR3 length: 13 amino acids. The CDR3 DNA is TGTGCCAGCAGAACAACAGGTCACTATGGCTACACCTTC. This gives the protein CASRTTGHYGYTF.

The rearrangement links TRBV28 to TRBJ2-6; TRBD1 matches at 7 bases. Germline CDR1 is MDHEN and CDR2 is SYDVKM. The trim removed 4 bases at V and 4 bases at J, leaving 10 bases unmatched. The CDR3 covers 17 residues. CDR3 region: CASSSDRLSRGANVLTF. The CDR3 coding sequence is TGTGCCAGCAGTTCGGACAGGCTGTCTCGAGGGGCCAACGTCCTGACTTTC.

The rearrangement joins TRBV11-2 to TRBJ2-3; D perhaps matches TRBD1 (6 bases). Germline-derived CDR1 and CDR2 are SGHAT and FQNNGV. V was pared by 1 base and J by 13 bases, with 9 bases between. This CDR3 contains 11 residues. CDR3 sequence (DNA): TGTGCCAGCAGCTTAGGTCAGGGGAAGTATTTT. It codes for CASSLGQGKYF. Based on the CDR3 plus reference TRBV11-2 and TRBJ2-3, the full variable domain is EAGVAQSPRYKIIEKRQSVAFWCNPISGHATLYWYQQILGQGPKLLIQFQNNGVVDDSQLPKDRFSAERLKGVDSTLKIQPAKLEDSAVYLCASSLGQGKYFGPGTRLTVL.

The V gene is TRBV2, the J gene TRBJ1-6, with a tentative D call TRBD1 (6 bases). V was clipped by 2 bases and J by 3 bases, with 8 bases between them. Germline CDR1 is SNHLY and CDR2 is FYNNEI. The CDR3 contains 15 residues. Here the CDR3 reads CASSESGDYNSPLHF. CDR3 coding DNA: TGTGCCAGCAGTGAATCAGGGGACTATAATTCACCCCTCCACTTT.

There are a few counts of this clone. V and J are TRBV28 and TRBJ1-6; TRBD1 matches at 9 bases. Germline CDR1 and CDR2: MDHEN and SYDVKM. V was pared by 5 bases and J by 10 bases, with 6 bases of the junction left unmatched. The CDR3 is 14 residues long. The CDR3: CASSPTGGPSPLHF. As DNA, the CDR3 is TGTGCCAGCAGTCCCACAGGGGGCCCGTCACCCCTCCACTTT.

This chain joins TRBV7-2 and TRBJ1-2; D gene unclear. V lost 4 bases, J lost 0 bases, and 15 bases lay in between. Germline values: CDR1 SGHTA, CDR2 FQGNSA. The CDR3 has 16 residues. The CDR3 region is CASSSGSYFTNYGYTF. The CDR3 coding sequence is TGTGCCAGCAGCTCCGGGTCTTACTTTACTAACTATGGCTACACCTTC.

V is TRBV19 and J is TRBJ1-5; D remains ambiguous. Trimming removed 6 bases at V and 2 bases at J, with 11 bases between. Per germline, CDR1 LNHDA and CDR2 SQIVND (reference sequence). CDR3 length: 14 residues. The CDR3 spells CASRSSGRNQPQHF. CDR3 nucleotides: TGTGCCAGTAGAAGTTCAGGTCGCAATCAGCCCCAGCATTTT.

This chain links TRBV28 with TRBJ1-2, with D tentatively TRBD1 (5 bases). The germline V gene encodes CDR1 MDHEN and CDR2 SYDVKM. The V gene lost 5 bases and the J gene lost 5 bases, with 9 bases spanning the gap. This CDR3 contains 12 residues. The CDR3 DNA reads as TGTGCCAGCAGTATGACAGAATATGGCTACACCTTC. Translated: CASSMTEYGYTF.

V usage is TRBV5-1 and J usage is TRBJ2-1, with 12 bases matching TRBD1. The CDR3 is made up of 18 amino acids. J gave up 4 bases and V 4 bases, and 12 bases lay outside the gene matches. Germline V CDR1 and CDR2: SGHRS, YFSETQ. CDR3 DNA: TGCGCCAGCAGCGCCGTCCCGGGACAGGGGGCGAAGTACAATGAGCAGTTCTTC. Translation gives CASSAVPGQGAKYNEQFF.

This clone came up once. The rearrangement uses TRBV2 and TRBJ1-1; D not resolved. From germline, CDR1 is SNHLY and CDR2 FYNNEI. V dropped 7 bases and J dropped 2 bases, with 5 bases sitting between them. The CDR3 has 11 amino acids. CDR3 amino acids: CASNGNTEAFF. The CDR3 region has the DNA TGTGCCAGCAACGGTAACACTGAAGCTTTCTTT.